This passage covers 27 T cell receptor beta chains from one sample sequenced in a study of cytomegalovirus exposure and HLA in healthy donors. Primers for the PCR totalled 60 Vbeta and 13 Jbeta. Repertoires were generated with immunoSEQ multiplex PCR, while TCRdb's copy carries only in-frame clones and drops some. The sample has more than 40,000 clones, 51% seen once. The source material was PBMCs. These receptors originate from a man in his sixties in good health and CMV-seronegative.

This sequence joins TRBV28 and TRBJ1-1; D is ambiguous. Deletions cut 6 bases from V and 3 bases from J, with 14 bases between. Germline CDR1 is MDHEN and CDR2 is SYDVKM. The CDR3 consists of 14 residues. As DNA, the CDR3 is TGTGCCAGCAGCCTGGGCGACCGAGACACTGAAGCTTTCTTT. This codes for CASSLGDRDTEAFF.

J is TRBJ1-3 and V is TRBV30; 7 bases agree with TRBD1. The V segment lost 3 bases and the J segment 1 base; nucleotides outside the gene matches: 3. CDR3 length equals 14 residues. Per germline, CDR1 GTSNPN and CDR2 SVGIG (reference sequence). CDR3 in amino acids: CAWRPDRSGNTIYF. In DNA form, the CDR3 reads TGTGCCTGGAGGCCGGACAGGTCTGGAAACACCATATATTTT. Full variable domain (remainder filled in from reference TRBV30 and TRBJ1-3): SQTIHQWPATLVQPVGSPLSLECTVEGTSNPNLYWYRQAAGRGLQLLFYSVGIGQISSEVPQNLSASRPQDRQFILSSKKLLLSDSGFYLCAWRPDRSGNTIYFGEGSWLTVV.

This clone was counted between two and nine times. The chain recombines TRBV5-1 with TRBJ2-2, with 8 positions matching TRBD2. The trim removed 1 base at V and 6 bases at J, leaving 5 bases unmatched. CDR3 size: 15 residues. The germline V gene encodes CDR1 SGHRS and CDR2 YFSETQ. Written as DNA, the CDR3 is TGCGCCAGCAGCTTGCAAGCGGGAGACGCCGGGGAGCTGTTTTTT. Residues: CASSLQAGDAGELFF.

The table lists this clone with a few counts. The chain couples TRBV29-1 to TRBJ1-4, with 7 bases that match TRBD1. The CDR3 is made up of 14 amino acids. Germline V CDR1 and CDR2: SQVTM, ANQGSEA. Unmatched junction bases numbered 12, after V lost 6 bases and J lost 8 bases. The CDR3 coding sequence is TGCAGCGTCAGATCCGGACGGGGACAGGAAAAACTGTTTTTT. Its translation: CSVRSGRGQEKLFF.

The V gene is TRBV7-8, the J gene TRBJ2-1, with D possibly being TRBD1 (5 bases). CDR1 and CDR2 (germline): SGHVS, FQNEAQ. V was clipped by 5 bases and J by 5 bases, with 16 bases between them. The CDR3 contains 15 residues. The CDR3 DNA is TGTGCCAGCAGCCGCGTCCCAGGGTTCAACAATGAGCAGTTCTTC. It translates to CASSRVPGFNNEQFF.

The chain combines TRBV5-1 with TRBJ2-3, with TRBD2 matching over 7 bases. The ends lost 0 bases at V and 4 bases at J; junction bases unmatched: 5. The CDR3 consists of 15 residues. Germline CDR1 and CDR2: SGHRS and YFSETQ. The CDR3 region is CASSLAAGVADTQYF. The DNA for the CDR3 is TGCGCCAGCAGCTTGGCGGCGGGAGTGGCAGATACGCAGTATTTT.

The chain is built from TRBV5-4 and TRBJ2-3; 13 nucleotides line up with TRBD2. The CDR3 contains 16 residues. V shed 4 bases and J 3 bases; nucleotides not matched to a gene: 5. Germline V lookup: CDR1 SGHNT, CDR2 YYREEE (reference sequence). CDR3 nucleotides: TGTGCCAGCAGCACTCGGACTAGCGGGAGAACAGATACGCAGTATTTT. Translating gives CASSTRTSGRTDTQYF.

The chain joins TRBV6-5 to TRBJ2-7, with TRBD2 identical over 11 bases. Germline CDR1 MNHEY, CDR2 SVGAGI. Losses at the gene ends were 2 bases for V and 0 bases for J; bases not matched to a gene: 0. The CDR3 consists of 15 residues. As DNA, the CDR3 is TGTGCCAGCAGTTACACTAGCGGGAGCTCCTACGAGCAGTACTTC. Translation gives CASSYTSGSSYEQYF.

This clone was counted once. This chain connects TRBV29-1 to TRBJ1-5; tentative D call: TRBD1 (5 bases). With 5 bases removed from V and 3 bases from J, the gap between germline ends came to 11 bases. This CDR3 spans 13 amino acids. In germline, CDR1 is SQVTM, CDR2 ANQGSEA. CDR3 amino acids: CSVKGSDNQPQHF. CDR3 nucleotides: TGCAGCGTTAAGGGGTCAGACAATCAGCCCCAGCATTTT.

This clone is a singleton in its sample. J is TRBJ1-1 and V is TRBV6-5, with TRBD1 identical over 8 bases. The CDR3 has 13 amino acids. Trimming removed 5 bases from V and 4 bases from J; junction bases left unmatched: 3. Germline CDR1 is MNHEY and CDR2 is SVGAGI. The CDR3: CASSVDRGTEAFF. Written as DNA, the CDR3 is TGTGCCAGCAGTGTCGACAGGGGCACTGAAGCTTTCTTT.

In DNA form, the CDR3 reads TGTGCCGTCTCGTGGACAGGGGACGCCGAGCAGTACTTC. Translated, it gives CAVSWTGDAEQYF. The chain is built from TRBV10-3 and TRBJ2-7; 9 positions agree with TRBD1. From germline, CDR1 is ENHRY and CDR2 SYGVKD. The CDR3 length is 13 residues. The junction had 11 bases not matched to a gene; V was cut back by 11 bases and J by 6 bases.

This chain joins TRBV28 and TRBJ2-2; D may be TRBD2 (6 bases). This CDR3 comprises 13 residues. V lost 6 bases to trimming and J lost 6 bases, with 11 bases between them. The germline V gene has CDR1 MDHEN and CDR2 SYDVKM. Here the CDR3 reads CASSPGGAGELFF. CDR3 in DNA: TGTGCCAGCAGCCCCGGGGGTGCCGGGGAGCTGTTTTTT.

The chain combines TRBV5-1 with TRBJ1-1, with 9 bases fitting TRBD1. From germline, CDR1 is SGHRS and CDR2 YFSETQ. The CDR3 loop spans 15 amino acids. V was pared by 4 bases and J by 3 bases, with 7 bases of the junction left unmatched. In DNA, the CDR3 is TGCGCCAGCAGCGGGGGGGGACAGGGCTACACTGAAGCTTTCTTT. It encodes CASSGGGQGYTEAFF.

This clone was seen a handful of times. The genes are TRBV28 and TRBJ2-2; no definite D call. The V gene lost 6 bases and the J gene lost 8 bases, with 13 bases spanning the gap. In germline, CDR1 is MDHEN, CDR2 SYDVKM. The CDR3 totals 13 residues. CDR3 amino acids: CASSRLQKGELFF. The CDR3 DNA is TGTGCCAGCAGCCGATTGCAGAAAGGGGAGCTGTTTTTT.

The rearrangement links TRBV11-2 to TRBJ2-2, with TRBD1 as a possible D gene (5 bases). The length of the CDR3 is 15 residues. Germline-derived CDR1 and CDR2 are SGHAT and FQNNGV. V was shortened by 1 base and J by 7 bases, with 13 bases between the two germline ends. The CDR3 protein is CASSLARGWGGELFF. DNA of the CDR3: TGTGCCAGCAGCTTAGCTAGGGGATGGGGCGGGGAGCTGTTTTTT.

This clone was detected only a few times. The J gene is TRBJ1-5, the V gene TRBV6-1; 7 positions match TRBD1. V dropped 6 bases and J dropped 0; count of bases not matched to a gene: 5. The CDR3 is 15 residues long. Germline V gives CDR1 MNHNS, CDR2 SASEGT. Here the CDR3 reads CASSRGTDSNQPQHF. CDR3 coding DNA: TGTGCCAGCAGCCGAGGGACAGATAGCAATCAGCCCCAGCATTTT.

The CDR3 DNA follows: TGCGCCAGCAGCTTGGGGCAGGGGCCGGACGAGCAGTACTTC. Protein product: CASSLGQGPDEQYF. The V and J genes are TRBV5-1 and TRBJ2-7, with TRBD1 as a possible D gene (6 bases). This CDR3 has 14 amino acids. V lost 0 bases and J 5 bases, leaving 12 bases between the germline ends. Germline V gene sequence: CDR1 SGHRS, CDR2 YFSETQ.

This clone was seen a handful of times. The chain uses TRBV9 and TRBJ2-3; 7 nucleotides match TRBD1. CDR3 length: 15 amino acids. V shed 0 bases and J 6 bases; nucleotides not matched to a gene: 7. Germline CDR1 SGDLS, CDR2 YYNGEE. In nucleotides, the CDR3 is TGTGCCAGCAGCGTAGAGGCGACAGGGACGGATACGCAGTATTTT. Its protein is CASSVEATGTDTQYF.

The chain recombines TRBV5-1 with TRBJ1-1; 11 bases map to TRBD1. The CDR3 runs 14 residues. Germline lookup yields CDR1 SGHRS and CDR2 YFSETQ. J gave up 11 bases and V 5 bases, and 11 bases lay outside the gene matches. The CDR3 bases are TGCGCCAGCAGGGAGAGACCGGACAGGGGGCGGGCTTTCTTT. Protein: CASRERPDRGRAFF. Supplemented by reference TRBV5-1 and TRBJ1-1, the full variable domain reads KAGVTQTPRYLIKTRGQQVTLSCSPISGHRSVSWYQQTPGQGLQFLFEYFSETQRNKGNFPGRFSGRQFSNSRSEMNVSTLELGDSALYLCASRERPDRGRAFFGQGTRLTVV.

In this sample, this clone turned up a few times. The J gene is TRBJ1-4, the V gene TRBV4-1; D remains ambiguous. CDR3 size: 13 residues. Looked up from germline, CDR1 is MGHRA and CDR2 is YSYEKL. Trimming cost V 4 bases and J 8 bases, with 11 bases left between them. Here the CDR3 reads CASSPRGWEKLFF. CDR3 nucleotides: TGCGCCAGCAGCCCCCGGGGTTGGGAAAAACTGTTTTTT.

The chain couples TRBV2 to TRBJ2-7; tentatively, D is TRBD1 (5 bases). The CDR3 has 16 residues. Per germline, CDR1 SNHLY and CDR2 FYNNEI. V gave up 2 bases and J gave up 3 bases, with 17 bases separating them. The CDR3 DNA sequence: TGTGCCAGCAGTGAAAACCGGGCCTTAGGGGTCTACGAGCAGTACTTC. This sequence encodes CASSENRALGVYEQYF.

Remarks on this clone: The sample holds other DNA sequences that translate to the same CDR3. The V and J genes are TRBV27 and TRBJ1-5; no reliable D call. The CDR3 consists of 13 residues. Trimming shortened V by 3 bases and J by 0 bases, and 3 bases separated the two germline ends. From germline, CDR1 is MNHEY and CDR2 SMNVEV (reference sequence). CDR3 loop: CASSFLSNQPQHF. Here the CDR3 DNA reads TGTGCCAGCAGTTTTCTTAGCAATCAGCCCCAGCATTTT.

This clone was seen only a few times. The chain has TRBV2 and TRBJ2-7, with 10 bases fitting TRBD1. Germline CDR1 is SNHLY and CDR2 is FYNNEI. V was clipped by 3 bases and J by 4 bases; unmatched bases: 3. The length of the CDR3 is 14 residues. In nucleotides, the CDR3 is TGTGCCAGCAGTGAGAGGGACAGGGGTTACGAGCAGTACTTC. Its protein is CASSERDRGYEQYF.

About this clone itself: The identical CDR3 is also encoded by other nucleotide sequences in the sample. The chain carries TRBV30 and TRBJ1-1; D is perhaps TRBD1 (6 bases). Trimming removed 0 bases from V and 3 bases from J, with 8 bases in between. CDR3 length equals 13 residues. Per germline, CDR1 GTSNPN and CDR2 SVGIG (reference sequence). The CDR3 here is CAWSVGGDTEAFF. In DNA, the CDR3 is TGTGCCTGGAGTGTAGGGGGGGACACTGAAGCTTTCTTT. The full variable domain, its missing parts supplied by reference TRBV30 and TRBJ1-1, is SQTIHQWPATLVQPVGSPLSLECTVEGTSNPNLYWYRQAAGRGLQLLFYSVGIGQISSEVPQNLSASRPQDRQFILSSKKLLLSDSGFYLCAWSVGGDTEAFFGQGTRLTVV.

The V gene is TRBV5-1, the J gene TRBJ1-5; D might be TRBD1 (5 bases). V was cut by 0 bases and J by 5 bases, with 9 bases left in between. The CDR3 contains 14 residues. In germline, CDR1 is SGHRS, CDR2 YFSETQ. The CDR3 DNA follows: TGCGCCAGCAGCTTGGCCGGGGGGGATCAGCCCCAGCATTTT. As protein: CASSLAGGDQPQHF.

The chain combines TRBV18 with TRBJ2-7; TRBD1 agrees at 7 bases. V gave up 3 bases and J gave up 0 bases; unmatched junction bases: 2. CDR1 is KGHSH and CDR2 is LQKENI in the germline V gene. The CDR3 length is 14 residues. CDR3 sequence (DNA): TGTGCCAGCTCACCCGGGACAGTCTCCTACGAGCAGTACTTC. Protein sequence: CASSPGTVSYEQYF.

This rearrangement joins TRBV7-6 to TRBJ2-7; TRBD2 agrees at 10 bases. Germline loops: CDR1 SGHVS, CDR2 FNYEAQ. The junction had 5 bases not matched to a gene; V was cut back by 4 bases and J by 2 bases. This CDR3 has 15 residues. CDR3: CASSSQREGPYEQYF. CDR3 bases: TGTGCCAGCAGCTCGCAGCGGGAGGGTCCCTACGAGCAGTACTTC.